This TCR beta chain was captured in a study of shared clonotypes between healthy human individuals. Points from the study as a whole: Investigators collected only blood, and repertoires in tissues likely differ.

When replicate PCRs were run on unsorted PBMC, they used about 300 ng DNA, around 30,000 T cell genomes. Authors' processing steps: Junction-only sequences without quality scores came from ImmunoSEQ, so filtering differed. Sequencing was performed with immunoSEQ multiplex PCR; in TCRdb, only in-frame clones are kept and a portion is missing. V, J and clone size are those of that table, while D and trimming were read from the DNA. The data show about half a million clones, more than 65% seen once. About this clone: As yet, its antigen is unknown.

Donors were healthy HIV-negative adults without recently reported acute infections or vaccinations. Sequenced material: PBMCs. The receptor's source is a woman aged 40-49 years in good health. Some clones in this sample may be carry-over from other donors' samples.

CDR3 nucleotides: TGCGCCAGCAGCCAAGAAACAGGGTACCGCTACGAGCAGTACTTC. Protein: CASSQETGYRYEQYF. V is TRBV4-3 and J is TRBJ2-7; perhaps TRBD1 as D (6 bases). The CDR3 length is 15 residues. Trimming pared 0 bases from V and 3 bases from J, leaving 12 bases between. Germline V gives CDR1 LGHNA, CDR2 YSLEER.